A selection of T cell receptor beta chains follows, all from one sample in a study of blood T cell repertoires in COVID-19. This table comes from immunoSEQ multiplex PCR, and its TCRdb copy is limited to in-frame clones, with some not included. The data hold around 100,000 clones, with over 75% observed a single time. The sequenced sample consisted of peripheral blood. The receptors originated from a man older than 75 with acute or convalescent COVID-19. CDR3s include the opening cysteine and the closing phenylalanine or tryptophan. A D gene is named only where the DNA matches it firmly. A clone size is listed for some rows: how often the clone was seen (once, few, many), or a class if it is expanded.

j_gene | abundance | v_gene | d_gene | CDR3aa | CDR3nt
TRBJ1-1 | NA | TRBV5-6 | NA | CASSLGLGPEAFF | TGTGCCAGCAGCTTGGGGTTGGGGCCTGAAGCTTTCTTT
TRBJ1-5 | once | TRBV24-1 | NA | CATSDRGQPQHF | TGTGCCACCAGTGATAGGGGTCAGCCCCAGCATTTT
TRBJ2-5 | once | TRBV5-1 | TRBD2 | CASSFVAGGQETQYF | TGCGCCAGCAGCTTTGTAGCGGGAGGACAAGAGACCCAGTACTTC
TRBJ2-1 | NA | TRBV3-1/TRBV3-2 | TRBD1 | CASSPFSGQGSNYNEQFF | TGTGCCAGCAGCCCTTTTTCAGGACAGGGGAGTAATTACAATGAGCAGTTCTTC
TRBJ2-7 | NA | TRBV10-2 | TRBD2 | CASSEAGRGYEQYF | TGCGCCAGCAGTGAGGCGGGGAGGGGCTACGAGCAGTACTTC
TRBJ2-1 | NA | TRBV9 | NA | CASSVEAAYNEQFF | TGTGCCAGCAGCGTAGAAGCGGCCTACAATGAGCAGTTCTTC
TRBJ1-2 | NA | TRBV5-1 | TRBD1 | CASSQTGDYGYTF | TGCGCCAGCAGCCAGACAGGGGACTATGGCTACACCTTC
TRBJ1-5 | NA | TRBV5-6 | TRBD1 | CASSLGTGNQPQHF | TGTGCCAGCAGCCTCGGGACAGGCAATCAGCCCCAGCATTTT
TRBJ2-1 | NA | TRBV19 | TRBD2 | CASSPKGAGVYNEQFF | TGTGCCAGTAGTCCCAAGGGAGCGGGAGTTTACAATGAGCAGTTCTTC
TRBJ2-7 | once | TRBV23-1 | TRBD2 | CASSLKRVGPSGRWYEQYF | TGCGCCAGCAGTCTGAAGAGGGTGGGTCCTAGCGGGAGGTGGTACGAGCAGTACTTC
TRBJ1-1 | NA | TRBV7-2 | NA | CASSLYRENTEAFF | TGTGCCAGCAGCTTATACCGGGAGAACACTGAAGCTTTCTTT
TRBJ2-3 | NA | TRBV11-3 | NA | CASSLEGRADSTDTQYF | TGTGCCAGCAGCTTAGAAGGGCGGGCAGATAGCACAGATACGCAGTATTTT
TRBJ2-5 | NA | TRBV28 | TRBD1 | CASSLKRQGGILSTQYF | TGTGCCAGCAGTTTAAAACGACAGGGGGGGATTCTGAGTACCCAGTACTTC
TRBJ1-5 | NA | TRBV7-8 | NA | CASTPADNQPQHF | TGTGCCAGCACCCCCGCGGACAATCAGCCCCAGCATTTT
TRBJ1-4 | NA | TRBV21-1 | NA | CASSKDDRALNEKLFF | TGTGCCAGCAGCAAAGACGACAGGGCGTTAAATGAAAAACTGTTTTTT
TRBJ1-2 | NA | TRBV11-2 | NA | CASSFGGANYGYTF | TGTGCCAGCAGCTTTGGGGGGGCTAACTATGGCTACACCTTC
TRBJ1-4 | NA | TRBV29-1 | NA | CSVVRDATNEKLFF | TGCAGCGTTGTGCGAGATGCAACTAATGAAAAACTGTTTTTT
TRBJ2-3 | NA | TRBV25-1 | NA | CASRSGTLYTDTQYF | TGTGCCAGCAGGTCCGGGACTTTATACACAGATACGCAGTATTTT
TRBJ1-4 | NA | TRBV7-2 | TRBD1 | CASSLDWDRGTNEKLFF | TGTGCCAGCAGCTTAGACTGGGACAGGGGTACTAATGAAAAACTGTTTTTT
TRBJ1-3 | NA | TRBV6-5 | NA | CASSYIQGNSGNTIYF | TGTGCCAGCAGTTACATTCAGGGAAACTCTGGAAACACCATATATTTT
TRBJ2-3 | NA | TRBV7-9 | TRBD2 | CASSLFHGGRSTDTQYF | TGTGCCAGCAGCTTGTTTCATGGCGGGAGATCCACAGATACGCAGTATTTT
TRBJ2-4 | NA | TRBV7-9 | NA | CATKREGNIQYF | TGTGCAACTAAGAGGGAAGGAAACATTCAGTACTTC
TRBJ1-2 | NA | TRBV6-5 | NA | CASTLGNFYGYTF | TGTGCCAGCACCCTCGGGAACTTCTATGGCTACACCTTC
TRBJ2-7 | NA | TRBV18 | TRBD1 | CASSPGRQGVSYEQYF | TGTGCCAGCTCACCAGGTCGACAGGGCGTGTCCTACGAGCAGTACTTC
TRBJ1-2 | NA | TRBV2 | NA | CASSPTTRPGGGYTF | TGTGCCAGCAGTCCTACGACTCGCCCCGGCGGTGGCTACACCTTC
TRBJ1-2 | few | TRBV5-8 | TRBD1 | CASSFPTTDRGSEGYTF | TGTGCCAGCAGCTTTCCGACCACGGACAGGGGATCCGAAGGCTACACCTTC